The clone carrying this TCR beta chain was recorded a few times. Its antigen is unidentified. The CDR3 contains 13 residues. Germline V gene data show CDR1 as SGHKS and CDR2 as YYEKEE (reference sequence). Between the trimmed V and J ends, which lost 4 bases and 3 bases, there was a span of 11 bases. The sample originates from a study of identical twins. Study findings and constraints: Invariant T cells like MAIT and iNKT could partly confound the zero-insertion analyses. Rather than following the same donors, the conclusions depended on cross-sectional statistical analysis.

MiXCR, applied by TCRdb to the 5' RACE reads, yields one record per CDR3 protein. The sample holds 240,000 or so distinct CDR3 sequences, 10% seen once. This sequence originates from a man in his fifties in good health. The V and J genes are TRBV5-5 and TRBJ2-7; tentatively, D is TRBD2 (6 bases). The sample consisted of memory T cells sorted from blood. The CDR3 DNA is TGTGCCAGCAGCCGGAGGGACTTCTACGAGCAGTACTTC. Encoded protein: CASSRRDFYEQYF.